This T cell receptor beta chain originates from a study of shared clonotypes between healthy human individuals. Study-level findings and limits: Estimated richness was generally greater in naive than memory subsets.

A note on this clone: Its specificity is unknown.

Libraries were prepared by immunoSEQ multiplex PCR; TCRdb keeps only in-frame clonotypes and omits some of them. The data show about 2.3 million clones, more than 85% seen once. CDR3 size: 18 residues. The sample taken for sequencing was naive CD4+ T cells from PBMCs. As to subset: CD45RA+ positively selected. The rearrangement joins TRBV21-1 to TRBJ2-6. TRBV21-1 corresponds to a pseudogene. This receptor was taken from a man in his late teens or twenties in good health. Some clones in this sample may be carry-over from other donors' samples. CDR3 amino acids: CASSITGTVWGGANVLTF. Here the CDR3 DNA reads TGTGCCAGCAGCATCACCGGGACCGTCTGGGGAGGGGCCAACGTCCTGACTTTC.